The next 5 T cell receptor beta chains were all read from a single sample in a study of T cells after yellow fever vaccination. TCRdb re-analysed the 5' RACE reads in MiXCR, keeping a single row per CDR3 protein. Of around 250,000 distinct CDR3 sequences listed, about 7.1% are singletons. The specimen was CD4+ T cells sorted from PBMCs, collected 15 days after the yellow fever booster vaccination. The receptor source for this set is a man aged 30 to 39 who received the YFV17D yellow fever vaccine.

V is TRBV11-2 and J is TRBJ2-7, with no clear D. The germline gives CDR1 SGHAT, CDR2 FQNNGV. Trimming cost V 7 bases and J 0 bases, with 19 bases left between them. The CDR3 totals 16 residues. CDR3 DNA sequence: TGTGCCAGCACCCCCAGTGGAACGACCAACTCCTACGAGCAGTACTTC. This encodes CASTPSGTTNSYEQYF.

This clonotype was detected a few times. The CDR3 loop is CSARDRVAGNYNEQFF. CDR3 in DNA: TGCAGTGCTAGAGATCGGGTAGCGGGTAACTACAATGAGCAGTTCTTC. This rearrangement joins TRBV20-1 to TRBJ2-1, with 7 positions matching TRBD2. Germline V CDR1 and CDR2: DFQATT, SNEGSKA (reference sequence). Germline trimming cut 0 bases from V and 3 bases from J; bases unmatched to any gene: 8. The CDR3 covers 16 residues.

This clonotype has a handful of counts. This chain connects TRBV7-2 to TRBJ2-5, with 8 bases aligning to TRBD2. Germline V lookup: CDR1 SGHTA, CDR2 FQGNSA. V shed 5 bases and J 5 bases; nucleotides not matched to a gene: 10. The CDR3 loop spans 15 amino acids. The CDR3 spells CASSIPSGPRETQYF. The DNA for the CDR3 is TGTGCCAGCAGCATCCCTAGCGGGCCGCGGGAGACCCAGTACTTC. The full variable domain, its missing parts supplied by reference TRBV7-2 and TRBJ2-5, is GAGVSQSPSNKVTEKGKDVELRCDPISGHTALYWYRQSLGQGLEFLIYFQGNSAPDKSGLPSDRFSAERTGGSVSTLTIQRTQQEDSAVYLCASSIPSGPRETQYFGPGTRLLVL.

This clonotype was seen only a few times. V is TRBV19 and J is TRBJ2-2; possibly TRBD1 for D (5 bases). The ends were cut back, 0 bases at V and 4 bases at J, with 6 bases in the middle. The CDR3 is made up of 14 amino acids. CDR1 LNHDA and CDR2 SQIVND come from the germline V gene (reference sequence). CDR3 DNA sequence: TGTGCCAGTAGTATAGATGGGGCCACCGGGGAGCTGTTTTTT. Encoded protein: CASSIDGATGELFF.

A remark on this clonotype: Germline and junction disagree at one end, which may indicate a read error. This sequence joins TRBV7-1 and TRBJ1-4, with D tentatively TRBD1 (5 bases). TRBV7-1 is reported as an ORF; its role is uncertain. This CDR3 contains 22 residues. The CDR3, as DNA: TGCGCCAGCAGCCTCGGAAGAGCACCGGGACCCCCTTTTTTGGCAACTAATGAAAAACTGTTTTTT. Translated, it gives CASSLGRAPGPPFLATNEKLFF.